This T cell receptor beta chain was profiled in a study of tumor and adjacent non-tumor tissue in lung cancer. Overall study: Aged about 30 to 76 years, patients included roughly ten men and roughly five women with stage I to III disease. Approximately 4 million productive TCRbeta reads were obtained per sample on average.

This sample's RNA came from whole unsorted tissue. Study outcomes and limitations: Normal lung showed higher cumulative top 100 clone frequency than tumor. Tumor tissue had significantly higher TCR diversity than normal lung.

Only a few counts were recorded for this clonotype. Antigen: not known. Three rounds of nested PCR, following a modified ARM-PCR protocol, produced the TCRbeta library. Each CDR3 protein gets one entry after TCRdb re-called the multiplex PCR reads with MiXCR. The table has approximately 110,000 distinct CDR3 sequences, more than 70% seen once. The specimen was lung tumor tissue. The sequence was collected from an older woman with non-small cell lung cancer.

DNA for the CDR3: TGTGCCAGCAGCTTATTACATACAGGAGGATCTGTCTATGGCTACACCTTC. Translating it yields CASSLLHTGGSVYGYTF. V is TRBV11-3 and J is TRBJ1-2; tentative D call: TRBD1 (5 bases). This CDR3 is built from 17 residues. V shed 2 bases and J shed 4 bases, with 20 bases lying between them. Germline V gene lookup returns CDR1 SGHNT and CDR2 YENEEA. Drawing the rest from reference TRBV11-3 and TRBJ1-2, the complete variable domain is EAGVVQSPRYKIIEKKQPVAFWCNPISGHNTLYWYLQNLGQGPELLIRYENEEAVDDSQLPKDRFSAERLKGVDSTLKIQPAELGDSAVYLCASSLLHTGGSVYGYTFGSGTRLTVV.